A single sample is the source of the 21 T cell receptor beta chains below, sequenced in a study of T cells in localized non-small cell lung cancer. Clones were read by immunoSEQ multiplex PCR, and TCRdb kept only the in-frame ones, dropping some. The repertoire holds about 72,000 clones, approximately 88% seen once, with 1% to 1.5% in the top ten. The specimen was peripheral blood, collected before any cancer treatment. The receptors here all came from a female donor at least 60 years old with stage I lung adenocarcinoma.

This chain joins TRBV18 and TRBJ2-2; 7 positions agree with TRBD1. Trimming removed 3 bases from V and 0 bases from J; junction bases left unmatched: 4. The CDR3 loop spans 16 amino acids. Per the germline V gene, CDR1 is KGHSH and CDR2 is LQKENI. The CDR3 DNA reads as TGTGCCAGCTCACCTTCCGGGACAGCGAACACCGGGGAGCTGTTTTTT. Amino acid sequence: CASSPSGTANTGELFF.

The rearrangement joins TRBV11-3 to TRBJ2-1; 9 bases align to TRBD2. Germline assignment: CDR1 SGHNT and CDR2 YENEEA. V lost 6 bases and J lost 3; bases outside the gene matches: 6. The CDR3 is made up of 15 amino acids. As DNA, the CDR3 is TGTGCCAGCAGTCTTAGCGGGGGCCTCTACAATGAGCAGTTCTTC. It is translated as CASSLSGGLYNEQFF.

This chain connects TRBV4-2 to TRBJ2-5; no definite D call. V dropped 0 bases and J dropped 5 bases, with 19 bases sitting between them. The CDR3 spans 17 residues. CDR1 is LGHNA, CDR2 YNFKEQ, per germline. The CDR3 DNA reads TGTGCCAGCAGCCAAGAAGTGGGCGCAGGTACCCCCGAGACCCAGTACTTC. This codes for CASSQEVGAGTPETQYF.

V gene TRBV7-8 combines with J gene TRBJ2-7; D gene ambiguous. The germline V gene encodes CDR1 SGHVS and CDR2 FQNEAQ. The CDR3 is 14 residues long. V was cut by 2 bases and J by 0 bases, with 8 bases left in between. The CDR3 sequence is CASSLSTFSYEQYF. In DNA form, the CDR3 reads TGTGCCAGCAGCTTATCTACCTTCTCCTACGAGCAGTACTTC.

The chain couples TRBV5-1 to TRBJ1-3; D is unclear. The CDR3 is 16 amino acids. V was clipped by 0 bases and J by 7 bases, with 17 bases between them. Germline V gene sequence: CDR1 SGHRS, CDR2 YFSETQ. CDR3 loop: CASSLGTGGIGNTIYF. As DNA, the CDR3 is TGCGCCAGCAGCTTGGGCACCGGAGGAATAGGGAACACCATATATTTT.

The V and J genes are TRBV4-3 and TRBJ2-1; 7 bases align to TRBD2. Germline V gene data show CDR1 as LGHNA and CDR2 as YSLEER. V trimming: 1 base; J trimming: 0 bases; junction bases outside the gene matches: 9. This CDR3 spans 18 amino acids. CDR3 in amino acids: CASSQGPSGVSSYNEQFF. The DNA for the CDR3 is TGCGCCAGCAGCCAAGGCCCTAGCGGAGTCAGCTCCTACAATGAGCAGTTCTTC.

V is TRBV18 and J is TRBJ2-1; D is uncertain. The CDR3 sequence is 15 residues long. From germline, CDR1 is KGHSH and CDR2 LQKENI. With 2 bases removed from V and 4 bases from J, the gap between germline ends came to 12 bases. DNA for the CDR3: TGTGCCAGCTCACCAGAAGTGGTAATTTACAATGAGCAGTTCTTC. This codes for CASSPEVVIYNEQFF.

The gene calls are TRBV7-2 and TRBJ2-7; possible D gene TRBD1, 5 bases. The CDR3 consists of 14 residues. Trimming took 7 bases from V and 4 from J, leaving 17 bases between them. Germline CDR1 SGHTA, CDR2 FQGNSA. In DNA, the CDR3 is TGTGCCAGCACCCGGACAAGTAATTTTTACGAGCAGTACTTC. It encodes CASTRTSNFYEQYF.

The chain carries TRBV5-1 and TRBJ1-1; a weak D match, TRBD1 (6 bases). CDR3 length: 15 amino acids. The germline V gene has CDR1 SGHRS and CDR2 YFSETQ. The V gene lost 2 bases and the J gene lost 9 bases, with 20 bases spanning the gap. The CDR3 protein is CASSFSMGRDIKAFF. CDR3 sequence (DNA): TGCGCCAGCAGCTTCAGCATGGGCAGGGACATTAAAGCTTTCTTT.

DNA of the CDR3: TGTGCCAGCAGTTTCTTGACAGGAGAATATGGCTACACCTTC. It is translated as CASSFLTGEYGYTF. This chain links TRBV27 with TRBJ1-2; tentative D call: TRBD1 (6 bases). Germline loops: CDR1 MNHEY, CDR2 SMNVEV (reference sequence). V lost 3 bases to trimming and J lost 5 bases, with 13 bases between them. The CDR3 is made up of 14 amino acids.

The chain is built from TRBV6-1 and TRBJ2-5; D gene uncertain. This CDR3 region has 13 residues. Per the germline V gene, CDR1 is MNHNS and CDR2 is SASEGT. Trimming took 1 base from V and 2 from J, leaving 5 bases between them. The CDR3 DNA follows: TGTGCCAGCAGTGAAGGCTTACAAGAGACCCAGTACTTC. Residues: CASSEGLQETQYF.

This rearrangement joins TRBV28 to TRBJ2-5; no clear D. The CDR3 has 15 amino acids. V gave up 3 bases and J gave up 0 bases, with 11 bases separating them. CDR1 and CDR2 (germline): MDHEN, SYDVKM. This CDR3 is CASSFLGRDQETQYF. CDR3 sequence (DNA): TGTGCCAGCAGTTTTCTGGGTAGGGACCAAGAGACCCAGTACTTC.

This clone has more than one count but fewer than ten. J is TRBJ1-4 and V is TRBV27, with D hard to call. Trimming took off 7 bases at V and 3 bases at J, with 15 bases between the two ends. This CDR3 is 15 amino acids long. The germline CDR1 and CDR2 sequences are MNHEY and SMNVEV (reference sequence). The CDR3 nucleotides are TGTGCCAGCACCTCCGTGGAAGCAGCTAATGAAAAACTGTTTTTT. This gives the protein CASTSVEAANEKLFF.

The chain links TRBV6-5 to TRBJ2-5; 10 positions match TRBD2. The ends lost 6 bases at V and 5 bases at J; junction bases unmatched: 6. The CDR3 is 14 residues long. Germline V gene lookup returns CDR1 MNHEY and CDR2 SVGAGI. DNA for the CDR3: TGTGCCAGCAGGACTAGCGGGTCCGGGGAGACCCAGTACTTC. It codes for CASRTSGSGETQYF.

The chain combines TRBV6-5 with TRBJ1-6; a weak D match, TRBD1 (5 bases). This CDR3 is built from 14 residues. Germline V lookup: CDR1 MNHEY, CDR2 SVGAGI. Trimming removed 4 bases at V and 9 bases at J, with 13 bases between. CDR3 sequence reads: CASSSRGVGSPLHF. The CDR3 DNA sequence: TGTGCCAGCAGTTCCCGAGGGGTAGGTTCACCCCTCCACTTT.

The chain carries TRBV7-2 and TRBJ1-3; D is possibly TRBD1 (5 bases). In germline, CDR1 is SGHTA, CDR2 FQGNSA. The ends were cut back, 5 bases at V and 7 bases at J, with 18 bases in the middle. CDR3 size: 15 residues. CDR3 in DNA: TGTGCCAGCAGCCCCGACAGCAATGAGCGGAACACCATATATTTT. Amino acid sequence: CASSPDSNERNTIYF.

This sequence joins TRBV6-1 and TRBJ1-1; D unclear. CDR3 length equals 14 residues. Germline loops: CDR1 MNHNS, CDR2 SASEGT. Trimming cost V 1 base and J 5 bases, with 11 bases left between them. The CDR3: CASSEEGLRTEAFF. The CDR3 DNA reads as TGTGCCAGCAGTGAAGAAGGGTTGCGGACTGAAGCTTTCTTT.

The chain is built from TRBV2 and TRBJ2-4; 8 bases are a match to TRBD1. This CDR3 spans 14 amino acids. The germline gives CDR1 SNHLY, CDR2 FYNNEI. The V segment lost 7 bases and the J segment 9 bases; nucleotides outside the gene matches: 11. CDR3 loop: CASTTDRGFGIQYF. CDR3 nucleotides: TGTGCCAGCACCACCGACAGGGGTTTTGGCATTCAGTACTTC. The complete variable domain, with remaining parts taken from reference TRBV2 and TRBJ2-4, reads EPEVTQTPSHQVTQMGQEVILRCVPISNHLYFYWYRQILGQKVEFLVSFYNNEISEKSEIFDDQFSVERPDGSNFTLKIRSTKLEDSAMYFCASTTDRGFGIQYFGAGTRLSVL.

The DNA of the CDR3 is TGTGCCAGCAGCAGGCGCCGGGATGAGGATGAGCAGTTCTTC. Protein: CASSRRRDEDEQFF. The chain couples TRBV7-9 to TRBJ2-1; a possible D gene is TRBD2 (5 bases). Trimming stripped 5 bases from V and 8 bases from J, with 16 bases between. The CDR3 covers 14 residues. Germline CDR1 reads SEHNR; CDR2 reads FQNEAQ (reference sequence).

Notes on this clone: The sample contains more than one DNA sequence encoding this CDR3. This rearrangement joins TRBV7-9 to TRBJ1-1, with D uncertain. CDR1 and CDR2 (germline): SEHNR, FQNEAQ (reference sequence). V lost 1 base and J 0 bases, leaving 6 bases between the germline ends. The CDR3 consists of 14 residues. CDR3: CASSLVTVNTEAFF. The CDR3 DNA sequence: TGTGCCAGCAGCTTAGTTACAGTGAACACTGAAGCTTTCTTT. Combining the CDR3 with reference TRBV7-9 and TRBJ1-1 gives the whole variable domain DTGVSQNPRHKITKRGQNVTFRCDPISEHNRLYWYRQTLGQGPEFLTYFQNEAQLEKSRLLSDRFSAERPKGSFSTLEIQRTEQGDSAMYLCASSLVTVNTEAFFGQGTRLTVV.

V and J are TRBV5-4 and TRBJ1-6; D not certain. The CDR3 is made up of 17 amino acids. CDR1 SGHNT and CDR2 YYREEE come from the germline V gene (reference sequence). The ends were cut back, 4 bases at V and 0 bases at J, with 14 bases in the middle. This chain's CDR3 is CASSRGLGSSYNSPLHF. Here the CDR3 DNA reads TGTGCCAGCAGCCGCGGCTTGGGGAGCTCCTATAATTCACCCCTCCACTTT.